This T cell receptor (beta chain) was identified in a study of CD8+CD57+ T cells in acquired aplastic anemia. Study-level background: The DNA of sorted CD4+ and CD8+ cells averaged 3.2 ug. Notes on the study in general: Between patients and controls, twenty-nine CD8+ CDR3 sequences were found in common.

Genomic DNA, serving as template, underwent TCR beta VDJ and CDR3 profiling. Using its own MiXCR run on the reads, TCRdb lists one record per CDR3 protein. This repertoire shows about 190,000 distinct CDR3 sequences, less than 60% found once; its top ten account for approximately 9.7%. Trimming stripped 2 bases from V and 3 bases from J, with 5 bases between. This CDR3 is built from 13 residues. The germline V gene encodes CDR1 SGHRS and CDR2 YFSETQ. Before being chosen for sequencing, patients had shown CD8+CD57+ cell expansion by flow cytometry. This clonotype was counted many times. Antigen: not known.

The source material was sorted CD4+, CD8+, or CD8+CD57+ T cells (not recorded which) from PBMCs. The V gene is TRBV5-1, the J gene TRBJ2-2, with D hard to call. The receptor's source is a human donor with aplastic anemia. CDR3 amino acids: CASSFPDTGELFF. CDR3 DNA: TGCGCCAGCAGCTTCCCCGACACCGGGGAGCTGTTTTTT.